The source of this TCR beta chain is a study of cytomegalovirus exposure and HLA in healthy donors. The V and J ends lost 3 bases and 3 bases, in that order; junction bases with no gene match: 8. Germline V gene data show CDR1 as ENHRY and CDR2 as SYGVKD. The CDR3 contains 16 residues. Overall study findings and caveats: Most TCR sequences proved rare, with some public TCRs found in many donors. Researchers left out some V segments, among them TRBV6-2 and TRBV6-3, as indistinguishable. Later work found that TCR association rates differed between HLA loci; DRB1 had the most and HLA-C the fewest. The authors later linked a missense DCLRE1C variant to TCR beta V- and J-gene trimming.

The PCR was carried out with 60 Vbeta primers and 13 Jbeta primers. The table came from immunoSEQ multiplex PCR; TCRdb's copy has only in-frame clones and leaves some out. Of roughly 170,000 clones listed, roughly 84% are singletons. The count of this clone is one. What it binds is unknown. Specimen: PBMCs. The J gene is TRBJ2-1, the V gene TRBV10-3, with 7 bases that match TRBD2. The sequence was collected from a girl aged 2-10 years in good health and CMV-seropositive. Written as DNA, the CDR3 is TGTGCCATCAGTGACCGAGCGGGAAAAGGCTACAATGAGCAGTTCTTC. Translation: CAISDRAGKGYNEQFF.